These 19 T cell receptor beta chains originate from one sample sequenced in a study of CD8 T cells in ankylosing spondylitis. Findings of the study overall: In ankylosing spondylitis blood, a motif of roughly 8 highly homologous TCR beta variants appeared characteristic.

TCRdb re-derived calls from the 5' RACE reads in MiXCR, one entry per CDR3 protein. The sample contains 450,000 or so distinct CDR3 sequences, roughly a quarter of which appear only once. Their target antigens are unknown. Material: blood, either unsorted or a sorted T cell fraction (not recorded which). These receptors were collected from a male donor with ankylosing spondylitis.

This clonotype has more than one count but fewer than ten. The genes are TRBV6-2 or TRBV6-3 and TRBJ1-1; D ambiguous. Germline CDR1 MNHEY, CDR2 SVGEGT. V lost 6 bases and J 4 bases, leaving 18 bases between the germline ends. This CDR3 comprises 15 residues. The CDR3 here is CASSPGGGFSTEAFF. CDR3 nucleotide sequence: TGTGCCAGCAGCCCCGGTGGAGGTTTTTCCACTGAAGCTTTCTTT.

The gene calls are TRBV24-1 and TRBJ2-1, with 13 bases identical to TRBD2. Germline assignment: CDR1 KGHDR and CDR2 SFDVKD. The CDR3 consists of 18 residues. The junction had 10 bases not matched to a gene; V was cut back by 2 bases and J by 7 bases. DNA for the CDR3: TGTGCCACCAGTGATTGGGCGACTAGCGGGAGGCGGAGGAATGAGCAGTTCTTC. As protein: CATSDWATSGRRRNEQFF.

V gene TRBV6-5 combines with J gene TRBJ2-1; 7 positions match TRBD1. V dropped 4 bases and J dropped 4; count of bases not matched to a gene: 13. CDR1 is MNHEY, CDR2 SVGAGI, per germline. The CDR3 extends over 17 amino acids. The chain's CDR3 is CASSSHRTGRLYNEQFF. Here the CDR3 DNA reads TGTGCCAGCAGTTCCCACCGGACAGGCCGCTTGTACAATGAGCAGTTCTTC.

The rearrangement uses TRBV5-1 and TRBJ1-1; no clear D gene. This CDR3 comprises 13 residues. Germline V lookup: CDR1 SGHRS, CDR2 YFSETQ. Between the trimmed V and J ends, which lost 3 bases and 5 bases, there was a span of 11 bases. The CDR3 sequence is CASSYGGKTEAFF. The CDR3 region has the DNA TGCGCCAGCAGCTATGGAGGGAAAACTGAAGCTTTCTTT.

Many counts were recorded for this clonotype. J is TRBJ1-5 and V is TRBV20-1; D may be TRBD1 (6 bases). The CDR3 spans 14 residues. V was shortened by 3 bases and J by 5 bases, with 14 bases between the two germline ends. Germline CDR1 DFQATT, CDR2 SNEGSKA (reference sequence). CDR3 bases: TGCAGTGCTAGTGGCGGCAGGGGTGATCAGCCCCAGCATTTT. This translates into CSASGGRGDQPQHF.

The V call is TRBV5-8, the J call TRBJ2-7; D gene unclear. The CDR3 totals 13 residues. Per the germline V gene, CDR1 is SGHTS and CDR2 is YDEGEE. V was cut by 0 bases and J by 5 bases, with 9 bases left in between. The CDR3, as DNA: TGTGCCAGCAGCTTGGGGTCAAACAACGAGCAGTACGTC. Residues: CASSLGSNNEQYV.

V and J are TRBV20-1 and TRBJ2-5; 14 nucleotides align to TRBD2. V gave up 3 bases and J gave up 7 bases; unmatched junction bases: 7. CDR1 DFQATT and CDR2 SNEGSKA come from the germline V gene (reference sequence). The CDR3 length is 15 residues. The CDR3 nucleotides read TGCAGTGCTAGCCCCGGGACTAGCGGGAGTTCGACCCAGTACTTC. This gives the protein CSASPGTSGSSTQYF.

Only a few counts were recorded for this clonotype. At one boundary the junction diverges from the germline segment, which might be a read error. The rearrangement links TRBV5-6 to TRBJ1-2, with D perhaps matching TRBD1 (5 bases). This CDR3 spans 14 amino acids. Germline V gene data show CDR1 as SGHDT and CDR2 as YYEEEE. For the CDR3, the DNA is TGTGCCAGCACCTTGGGGGGAGAGCTCTATGGCTACACCTTC. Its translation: CASTLGGELYGYTF.

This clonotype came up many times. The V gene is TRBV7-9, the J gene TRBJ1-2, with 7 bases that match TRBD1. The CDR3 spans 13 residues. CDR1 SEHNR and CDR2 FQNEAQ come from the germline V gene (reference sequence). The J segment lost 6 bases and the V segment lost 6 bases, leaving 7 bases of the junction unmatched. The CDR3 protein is CASSPDREDGYTF. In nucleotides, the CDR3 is TGTGCCAGCAGTCCCGACAGGGAAGATGGCTACACCTTC.

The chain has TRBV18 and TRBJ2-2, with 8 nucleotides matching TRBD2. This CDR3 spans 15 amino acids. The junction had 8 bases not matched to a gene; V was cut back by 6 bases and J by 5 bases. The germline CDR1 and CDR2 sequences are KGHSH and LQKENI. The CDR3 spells CASSTREGRTGELFF. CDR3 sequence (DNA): TGTGCCAGCTCTACACGGGAGGGCCGGACCGGGGAGCTGTTTTTT. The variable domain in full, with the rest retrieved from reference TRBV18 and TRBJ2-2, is NAGVMQNPRHLVRRRGQEARLRCSPMKGHSHVYWYRQLPEEGLKFMVYLQKENIIDESGMPKERFSAEFPKEGPSILRIQQVVRGDSAAYFCASSTREGRTGELFFGEGSRLTVL.

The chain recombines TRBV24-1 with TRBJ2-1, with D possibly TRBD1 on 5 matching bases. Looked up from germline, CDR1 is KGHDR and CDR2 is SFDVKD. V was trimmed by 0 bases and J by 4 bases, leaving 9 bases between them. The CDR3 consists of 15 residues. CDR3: CATSDLSAGYNEQFF. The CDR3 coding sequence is TGTGCCACCAGTGATTTGAGCGCAGGGTACAATGAGCAGTTCTTC.

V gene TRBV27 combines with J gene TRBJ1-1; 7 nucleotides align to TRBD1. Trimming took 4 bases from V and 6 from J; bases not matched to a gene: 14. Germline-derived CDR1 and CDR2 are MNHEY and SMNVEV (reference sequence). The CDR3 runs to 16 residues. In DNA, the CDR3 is TGTGCCAGCAGTTCCCCGGACAGGCTTGTACGTTCTGAAGCTTTCTTT. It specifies CASSSPDRLVRSEAFF.

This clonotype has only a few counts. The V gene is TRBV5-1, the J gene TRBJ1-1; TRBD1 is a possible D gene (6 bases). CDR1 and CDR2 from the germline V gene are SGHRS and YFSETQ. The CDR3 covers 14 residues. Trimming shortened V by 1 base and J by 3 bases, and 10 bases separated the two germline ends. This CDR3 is CASSLKGVDTEAFF. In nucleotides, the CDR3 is TGCGCCAGCAGCTTGAAGGGGGTGGACACTGAAGCTTTCTTT.

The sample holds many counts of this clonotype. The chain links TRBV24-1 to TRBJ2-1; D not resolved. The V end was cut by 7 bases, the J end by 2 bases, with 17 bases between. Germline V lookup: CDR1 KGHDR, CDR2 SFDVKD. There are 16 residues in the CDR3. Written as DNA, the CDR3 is TGTGCCACCAGGCCCCGGTGGCGGATAACCTACAATGAGCAGTTCTTC. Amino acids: CATRPRWRITYNEQFF.

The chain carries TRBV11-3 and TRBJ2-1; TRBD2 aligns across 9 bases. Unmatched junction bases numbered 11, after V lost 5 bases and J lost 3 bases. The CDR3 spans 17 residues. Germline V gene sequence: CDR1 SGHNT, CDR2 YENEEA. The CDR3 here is CASSLPSGREGYNEQFF. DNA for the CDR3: TGTGCCAGCAGCCTGCCCTCGGGGCGGGAGGGCTACAATGAGCAGTTCTTC.

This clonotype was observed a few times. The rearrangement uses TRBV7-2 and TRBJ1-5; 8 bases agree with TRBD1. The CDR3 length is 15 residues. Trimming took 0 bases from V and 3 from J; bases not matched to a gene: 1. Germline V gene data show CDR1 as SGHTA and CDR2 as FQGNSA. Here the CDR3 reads CASSLAGQVNQPQHF. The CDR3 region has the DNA TGTGCCAGCAGCTTAGCGGGACAGGTCAATCAGCCCCAGCATTTT.

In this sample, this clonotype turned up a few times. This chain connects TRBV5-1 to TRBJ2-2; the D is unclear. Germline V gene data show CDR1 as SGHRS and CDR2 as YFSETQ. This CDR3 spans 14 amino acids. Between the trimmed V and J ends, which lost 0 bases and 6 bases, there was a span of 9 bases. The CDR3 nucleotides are TGCGCCAGCAGCTTGGCTCCGGCTCCCGGGGAGCTGTTTTTT. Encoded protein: CASSLAPAPGELFF.

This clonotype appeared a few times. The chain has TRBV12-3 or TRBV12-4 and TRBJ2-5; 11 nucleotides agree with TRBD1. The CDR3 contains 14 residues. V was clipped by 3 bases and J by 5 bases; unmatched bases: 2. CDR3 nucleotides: TGTGCCAGCAGTTTCGGGGACAGGGGGGAGACCCAGTACTTC. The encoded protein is CASSFGDRGETQYF.

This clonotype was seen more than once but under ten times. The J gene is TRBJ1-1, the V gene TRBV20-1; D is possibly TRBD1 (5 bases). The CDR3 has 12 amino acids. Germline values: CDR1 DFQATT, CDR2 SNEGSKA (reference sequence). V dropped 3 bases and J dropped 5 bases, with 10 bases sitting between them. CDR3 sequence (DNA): TGCAGTGCTAGGCTCAGGGATACTGAAGCTTTCTTT. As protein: CSARLRDTEAFF.